This T cell receptor (beta chain) appears in the sequencing data of a study of beta chain features in type 1 diabetes. Study-level findings and limits: Moderately but significantly shorter TCRB CDR3s were found in Type 1 diabetes patients in all four CD4+ subsets. Relative to healthy donors, patients appeared to have naive, central memory and Treg TCRB repertoires that were more similar.

Expressed TCRB transcripts were sequenced because the isolated RNA had all been reverse transcribed beforehand. The protocol was immunoSEQ multiplex PCR, while the TCRdb copy is restricted to in-frame clones and leaves out a portion. The repertoire holds 150,000 or so clones, with almost 65% as singletons. About this clone itself: Its antigen is not known.

The germline V gene encodes CDR1 SQVTM and CDR2 ANQGSEA. V trimming: 8 bases; J trimming: 0 bases; junction bases outside the gene matches: 7. The CDR3 length is 14 residues. The sample taken for sequencing was naive CD4+ T cells from blood. V is TRBV29-1 and J is TRBJ2-3; TRBD1 matches at 8 bases. This receptor was obtained from a man aged 25-40 years with type 1 diabetes. DNA of the CDR3: TGCAGCATAGGACAGGGTGGGAGCACAGATACGCAGTATTTT. It translates to CSIGQGGSTDTQYF.